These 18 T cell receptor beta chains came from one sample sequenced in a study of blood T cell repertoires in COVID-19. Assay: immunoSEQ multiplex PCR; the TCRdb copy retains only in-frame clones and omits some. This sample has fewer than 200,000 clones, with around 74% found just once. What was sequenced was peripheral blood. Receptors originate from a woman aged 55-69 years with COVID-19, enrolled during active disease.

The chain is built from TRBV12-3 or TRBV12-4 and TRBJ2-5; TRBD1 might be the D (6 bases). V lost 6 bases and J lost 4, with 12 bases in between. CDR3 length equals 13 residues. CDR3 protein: CASSPLGGETQYF. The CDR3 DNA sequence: TGTGCCAGCAGCCCCCTAGGGGGAGAGACCCAGTACTTC.

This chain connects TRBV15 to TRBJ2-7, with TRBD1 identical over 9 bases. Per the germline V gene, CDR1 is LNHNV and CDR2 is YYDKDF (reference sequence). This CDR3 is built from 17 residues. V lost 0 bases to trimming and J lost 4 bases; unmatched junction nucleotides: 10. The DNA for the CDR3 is TGTGCCACCAGCAGAGATTTCGACAGGGGGGTTTTTTACGAGCAGTACTTC. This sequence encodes CATSRDFDRGVFYEQYF.

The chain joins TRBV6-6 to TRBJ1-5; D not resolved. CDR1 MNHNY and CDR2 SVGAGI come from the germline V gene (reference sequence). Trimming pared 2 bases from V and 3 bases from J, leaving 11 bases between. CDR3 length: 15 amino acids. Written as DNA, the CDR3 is TGTGCCAGCAGTTACGGCAGACAATCCAATCAGCCCCAGCATTTT. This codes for CASSYGRQSNQPQHF.

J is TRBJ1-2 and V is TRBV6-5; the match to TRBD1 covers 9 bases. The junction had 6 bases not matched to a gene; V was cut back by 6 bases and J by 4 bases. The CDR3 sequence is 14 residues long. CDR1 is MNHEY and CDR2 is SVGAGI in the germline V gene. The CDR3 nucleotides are TGTGCCAGCAGGGGACAGGGCCCGGCCTATGGCTACACCTTC. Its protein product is CASRGQGPAYGYTF.

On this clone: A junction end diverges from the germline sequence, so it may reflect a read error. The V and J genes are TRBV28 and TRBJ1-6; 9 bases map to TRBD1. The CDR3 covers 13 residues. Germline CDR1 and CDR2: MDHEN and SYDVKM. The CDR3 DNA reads TGTGCCAGCAGTTCCGGGACAGGGACCACGAGGCTCTTT. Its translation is CASSSGTGTTRLF. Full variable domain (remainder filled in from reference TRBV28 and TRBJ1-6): DVKVTQSSRYLVKRTGEKVFLECVQDMDHENMFWYRQDPGLGLRLIYFSYDVKMKEKGDIPEGYSVSREKKERFSLILESASTNQTSMYLCASSSGTGTTRLFGNGTRLTVT.

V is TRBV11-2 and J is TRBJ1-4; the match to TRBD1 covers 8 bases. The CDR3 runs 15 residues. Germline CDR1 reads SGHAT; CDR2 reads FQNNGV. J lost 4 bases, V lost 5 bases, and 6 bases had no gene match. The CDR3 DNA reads TGTGCCAGCAGCCTCGGACAGGGAAATAATGAAAAACTGTTTTTT. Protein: CASSLGQGNNEKLFF.

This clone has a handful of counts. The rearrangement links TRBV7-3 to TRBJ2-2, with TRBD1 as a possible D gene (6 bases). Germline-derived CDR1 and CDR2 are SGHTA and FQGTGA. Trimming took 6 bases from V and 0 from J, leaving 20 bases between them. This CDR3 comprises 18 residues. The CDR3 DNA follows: TGTGCCAGCAGTTCTTCCCTCGGACAGCCAACGAACACCGGGGAGCTGTTTTTT. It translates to CASSSSLGQPTNTGELFF.

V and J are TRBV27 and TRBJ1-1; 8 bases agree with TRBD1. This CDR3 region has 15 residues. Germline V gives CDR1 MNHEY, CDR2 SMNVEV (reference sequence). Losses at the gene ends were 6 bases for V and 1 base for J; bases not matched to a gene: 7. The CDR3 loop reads CASRRQGAGNTEAFF. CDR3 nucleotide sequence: TGTGCCAGCAGGAGGCAGGGGGCAGGGAACACTGAAGCTTTCTTT.

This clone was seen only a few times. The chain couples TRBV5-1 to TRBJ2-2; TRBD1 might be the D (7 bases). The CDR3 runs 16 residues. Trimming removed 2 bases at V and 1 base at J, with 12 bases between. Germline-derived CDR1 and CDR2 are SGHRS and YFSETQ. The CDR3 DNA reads TGCGCCAGCAGCTTCCGGCAGGGGGGGAACACCGGGGAGCTGTTTTTT. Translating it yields CASSFRQGGNTGELFF.

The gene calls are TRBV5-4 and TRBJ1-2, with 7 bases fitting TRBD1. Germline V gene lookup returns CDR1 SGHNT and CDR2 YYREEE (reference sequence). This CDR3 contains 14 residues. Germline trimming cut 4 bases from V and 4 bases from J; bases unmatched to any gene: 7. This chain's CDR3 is CASSHPDRAYGYTF. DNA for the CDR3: TGTGCCAGCAGCCATCCCGACAGGGCCTATGGCTACACCTTC.

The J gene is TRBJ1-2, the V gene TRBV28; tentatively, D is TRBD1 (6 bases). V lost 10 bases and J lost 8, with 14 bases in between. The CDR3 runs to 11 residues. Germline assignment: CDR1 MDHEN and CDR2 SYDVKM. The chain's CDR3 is CATLRGGGYTF. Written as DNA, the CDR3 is TGTGCCACCCTCCGGGGGGGCGGCTACACCTTC.

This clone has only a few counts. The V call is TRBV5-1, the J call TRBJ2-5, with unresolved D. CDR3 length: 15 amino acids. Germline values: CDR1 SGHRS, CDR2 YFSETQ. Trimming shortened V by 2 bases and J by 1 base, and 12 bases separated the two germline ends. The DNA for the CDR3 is TGCGCCAGCAGCTTAAGCTTTCTTCCCCAAGAGACCCAGTACTTC. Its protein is CASSLSFLPQETQYF.

This CDR3 reads CASSPRGAGEYNEQFF. CDR3 sequence (DNA): TGCGCCAGCAGCCCACGGGGCGCAGGGGAGTACAATGAGCAGTTCTTC. The V call is TRBV5-1, the J call TRBJ2-1; possibly TRBD1 for D (6 bases). Germline CDR1 SGHRS, CDR2 YFSETQ. The CDR3 has 16 residues. The V and J ends lost 4 bases and 4 bases respectively, with 18 bases between them.

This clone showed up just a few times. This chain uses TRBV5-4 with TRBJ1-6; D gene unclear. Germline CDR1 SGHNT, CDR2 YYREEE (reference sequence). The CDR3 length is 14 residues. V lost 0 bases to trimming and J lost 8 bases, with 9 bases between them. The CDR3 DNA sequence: TGTGCCAGCAGCTTGGACAGAGACCATTCACCCCTCCACTTT. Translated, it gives CASSLDRDHSPLHF.

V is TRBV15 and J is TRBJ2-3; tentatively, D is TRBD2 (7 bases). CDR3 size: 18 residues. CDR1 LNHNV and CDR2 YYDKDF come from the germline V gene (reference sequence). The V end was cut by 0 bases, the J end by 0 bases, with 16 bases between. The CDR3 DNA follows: TGTGCCACCAGCAGAGACTTCGGGAGGACAGCTAGCACAGATACGCAGTATTTT. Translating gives CATSRDFGRTASTDTQYF. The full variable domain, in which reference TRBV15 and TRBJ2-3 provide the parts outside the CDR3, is DAMVIQNPRYQVTQFGKPVTLSCSQTLNHNVMYWYQQKSSQAPKLLFHYYDKDFNNEADTPDNFQSRRPNTSFCFLDIRSPGLGDTAMYLCATSRDFGRTASTDTQYFGPGTRLTVL.

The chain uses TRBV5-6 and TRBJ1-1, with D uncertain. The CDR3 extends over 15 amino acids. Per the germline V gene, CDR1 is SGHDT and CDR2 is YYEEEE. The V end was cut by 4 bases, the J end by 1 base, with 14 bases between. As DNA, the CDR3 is TGTGCCAGCAGCCCCAACGCCGGAGGGAACACTGAAGCTTTCTTT. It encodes CASSPNAGGNTEAFF.

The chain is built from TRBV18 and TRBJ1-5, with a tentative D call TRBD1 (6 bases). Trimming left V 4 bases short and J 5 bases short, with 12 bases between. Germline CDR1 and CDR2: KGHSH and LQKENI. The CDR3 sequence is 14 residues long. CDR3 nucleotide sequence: TGTGCCAGCTCACTCGGGGGGGGCGATCAGCCCCAGCATTTT. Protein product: CASSLGGGDQPQHF.

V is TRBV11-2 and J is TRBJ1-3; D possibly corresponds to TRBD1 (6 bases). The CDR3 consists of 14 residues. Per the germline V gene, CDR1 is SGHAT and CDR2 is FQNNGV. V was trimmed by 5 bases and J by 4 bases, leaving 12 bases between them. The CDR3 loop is CASSPNRAGNTIYF. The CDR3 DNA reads TGTGCCAGCAGCCCGAACAGGGCAGGAAACACCATATATTTT.